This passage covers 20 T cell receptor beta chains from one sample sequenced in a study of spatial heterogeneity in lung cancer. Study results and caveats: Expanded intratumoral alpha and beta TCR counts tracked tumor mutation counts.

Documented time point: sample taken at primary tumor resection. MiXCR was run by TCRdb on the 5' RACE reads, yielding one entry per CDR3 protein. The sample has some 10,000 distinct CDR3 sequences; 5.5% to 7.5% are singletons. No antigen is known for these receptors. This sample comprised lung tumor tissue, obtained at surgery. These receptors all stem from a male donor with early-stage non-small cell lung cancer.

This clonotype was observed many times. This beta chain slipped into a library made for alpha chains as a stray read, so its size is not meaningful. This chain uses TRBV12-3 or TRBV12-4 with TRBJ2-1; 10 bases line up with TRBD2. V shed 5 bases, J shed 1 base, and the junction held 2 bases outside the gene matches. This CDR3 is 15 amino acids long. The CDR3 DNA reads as TGTGCCAGCAGTCGGACTAGCGGATCCTACAATGAGCAGTTCTTC. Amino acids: CASSRTSGSYNEQFF.

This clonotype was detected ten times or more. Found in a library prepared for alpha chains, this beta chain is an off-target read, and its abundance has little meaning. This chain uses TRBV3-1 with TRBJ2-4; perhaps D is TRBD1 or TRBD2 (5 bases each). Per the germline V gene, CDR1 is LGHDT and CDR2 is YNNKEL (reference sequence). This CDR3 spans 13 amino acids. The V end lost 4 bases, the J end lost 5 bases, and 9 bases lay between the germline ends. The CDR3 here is CASSLGAQNIQYF. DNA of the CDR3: TGTGCCAGCAGCCTCGGGGCGCAAAACATTCAGTACTTC.

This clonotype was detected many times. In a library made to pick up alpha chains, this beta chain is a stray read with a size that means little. In DNA, the CDR3 is TGTGCCATCACCGCGGGTCTAAAAGGGGAGACCCAGTACTTC. It is translated as CAITAGLKGETQYF. The rearrangement joins TRBV10-3 to TRBJ2-5; a possible D gene is TRBD2 (5 bases). Germline CDR1 and CDR2: ENHRY and SYGVKD. This CDR3 comprises 14 residues. V lost 7 bases and J 5 bases, leaving 17 bases between the germline ends.

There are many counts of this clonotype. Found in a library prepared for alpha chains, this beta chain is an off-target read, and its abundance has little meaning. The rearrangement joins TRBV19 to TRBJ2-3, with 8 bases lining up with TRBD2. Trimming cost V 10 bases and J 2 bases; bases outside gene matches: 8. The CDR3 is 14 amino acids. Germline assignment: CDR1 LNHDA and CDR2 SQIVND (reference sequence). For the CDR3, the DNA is TGTGCCACCCACAGCGGGAGCATCACAGATACGCAGTATTTT. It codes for CATHSGSITDTQYF.

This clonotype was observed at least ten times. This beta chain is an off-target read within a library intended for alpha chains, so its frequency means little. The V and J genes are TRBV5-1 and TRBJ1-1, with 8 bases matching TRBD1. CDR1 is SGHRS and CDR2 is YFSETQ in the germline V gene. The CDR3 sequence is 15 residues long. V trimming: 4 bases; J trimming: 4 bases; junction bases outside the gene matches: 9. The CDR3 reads CASSREMTGATEAFF. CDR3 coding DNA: TGCGCCAGCAGCCGAGAAATGACAGGGGCCACTGAAGCTTTCTTT.

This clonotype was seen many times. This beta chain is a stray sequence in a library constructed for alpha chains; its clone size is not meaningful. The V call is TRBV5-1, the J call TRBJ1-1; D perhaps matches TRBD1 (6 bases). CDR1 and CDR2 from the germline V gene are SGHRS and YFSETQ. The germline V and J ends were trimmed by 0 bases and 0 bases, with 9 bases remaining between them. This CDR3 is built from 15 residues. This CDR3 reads CASSLVPGVNTEAFF. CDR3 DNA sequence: TGCGCCAGCAGCTTGGTTCCAGGGGTGAACACTGAAGCTTTCTTT. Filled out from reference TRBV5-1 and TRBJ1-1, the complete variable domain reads KAGVTQTPRYLIKTRGQQVTLSCSPISGHRSVSWYQQTPGQGLQFLFEYFSETQRNKGNFPGRFSGRQFSNSRSEMNVSTLELGDSALYLCASSLVPGVNTEAFFGQGTRLTVV.

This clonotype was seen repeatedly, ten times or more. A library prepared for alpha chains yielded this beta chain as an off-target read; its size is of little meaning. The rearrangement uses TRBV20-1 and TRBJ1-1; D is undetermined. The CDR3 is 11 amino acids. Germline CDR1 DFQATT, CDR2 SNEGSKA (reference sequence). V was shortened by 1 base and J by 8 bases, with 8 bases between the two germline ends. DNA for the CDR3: TGCAGTGCTAGAGCTCCCGGGGAAGCTTTCTTT. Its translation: CSARAPGEAFF.

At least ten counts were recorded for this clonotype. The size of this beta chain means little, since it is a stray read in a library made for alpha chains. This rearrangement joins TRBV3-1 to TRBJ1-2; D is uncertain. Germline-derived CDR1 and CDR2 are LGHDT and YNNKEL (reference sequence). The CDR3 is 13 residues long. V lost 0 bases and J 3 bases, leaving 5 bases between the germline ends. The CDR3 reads CASSQETHYGYTF. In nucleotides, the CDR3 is TGTGCCAGCAGCCAAGAAACACACTATGGCTACACCTTC.

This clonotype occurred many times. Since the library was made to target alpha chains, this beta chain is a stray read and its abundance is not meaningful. The CDR3 region is CASSLYPELGNTIYF. DNA for the CDR3: TGTGCCAGCAGTTTATACCCAGAACTTGGAAACACCATATATTTT. The chain recombines TRBV12-3 or TRBV12-4 with TRBJ1-3, with no clear D. Trimming left V 2 bases short and J 3 bases short, with 11 bases between. There are 15 residues in the CDR3.

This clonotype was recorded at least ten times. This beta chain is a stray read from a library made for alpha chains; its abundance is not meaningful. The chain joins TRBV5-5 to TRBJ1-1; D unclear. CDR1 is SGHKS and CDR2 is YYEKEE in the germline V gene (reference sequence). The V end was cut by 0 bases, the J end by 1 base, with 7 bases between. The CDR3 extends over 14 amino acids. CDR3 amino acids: CASSLVRENTEAFF. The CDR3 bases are TGTGCCAGCAGCTTGGTTCGGGAGAACACTGAAGCTTTCTTT.

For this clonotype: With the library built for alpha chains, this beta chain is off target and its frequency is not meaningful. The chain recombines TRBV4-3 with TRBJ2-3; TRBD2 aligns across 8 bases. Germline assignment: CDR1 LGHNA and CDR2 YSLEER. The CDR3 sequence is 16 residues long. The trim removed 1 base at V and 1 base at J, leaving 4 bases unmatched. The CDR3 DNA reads TGCGCCAGCAGCCAAGGTTCAGCGGGAGGCACAGATACGCAGTATTTT. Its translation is CASSQGSAGGTDTQYF.

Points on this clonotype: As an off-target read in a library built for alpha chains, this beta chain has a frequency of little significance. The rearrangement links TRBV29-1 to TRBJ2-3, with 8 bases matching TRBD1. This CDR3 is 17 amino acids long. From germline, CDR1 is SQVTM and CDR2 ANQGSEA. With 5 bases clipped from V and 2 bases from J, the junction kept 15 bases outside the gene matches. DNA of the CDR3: TGCAGCGTTTCTGCCTCCTCCCGGACAGGGCCCACAGATACGCAGTATTTT. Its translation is CSVSASSRTGPTDTQYF.

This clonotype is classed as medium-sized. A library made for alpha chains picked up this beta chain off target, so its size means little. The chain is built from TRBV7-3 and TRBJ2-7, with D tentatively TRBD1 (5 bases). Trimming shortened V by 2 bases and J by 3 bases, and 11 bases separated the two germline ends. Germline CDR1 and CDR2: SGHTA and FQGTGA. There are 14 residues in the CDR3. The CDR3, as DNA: TGTGCCAGCAGCTTATCCCTAGACAGCTACGAGCAGTACTTC. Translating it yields CASSLSLDSYEQYF.

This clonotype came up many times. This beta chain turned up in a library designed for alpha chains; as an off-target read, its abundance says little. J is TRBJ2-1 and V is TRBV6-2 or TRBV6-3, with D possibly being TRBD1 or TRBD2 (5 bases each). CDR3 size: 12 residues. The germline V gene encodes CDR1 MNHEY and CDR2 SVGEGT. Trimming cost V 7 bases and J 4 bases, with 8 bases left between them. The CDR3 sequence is CASMRGYNEQFF. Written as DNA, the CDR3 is TGTGCCAGCATGAGGGGTTACAATGAGCAGTTCTTC.

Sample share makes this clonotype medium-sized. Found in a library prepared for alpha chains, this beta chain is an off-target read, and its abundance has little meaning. CDR3 loop: CASSLSSYRAEAFF. The DNA for the CDR3 is TGTGCCAGCAGTCTTTCTTCCTACAGGGCTGAAGCTTTCTTT. The rearrangement links TRBV12-3 or TRBV12-4 to TRBJ1-1; a possible D gene is TRBD1 (6 bases). This CDR3 region has 14 residues. The germline V and J ends were trimmed by 5 bases and 6 bases, with 16 bases remaining between them.

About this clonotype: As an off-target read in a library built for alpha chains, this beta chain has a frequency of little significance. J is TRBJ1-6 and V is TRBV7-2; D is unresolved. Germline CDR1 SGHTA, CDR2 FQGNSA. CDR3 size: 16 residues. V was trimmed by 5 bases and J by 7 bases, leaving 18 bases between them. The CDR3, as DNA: TGTGCCAGCAGCCCTCAGGCGGGTAGTCCAAATTCACCCCTCCACTTT. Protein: CASSPQAGSPNSPLHF.

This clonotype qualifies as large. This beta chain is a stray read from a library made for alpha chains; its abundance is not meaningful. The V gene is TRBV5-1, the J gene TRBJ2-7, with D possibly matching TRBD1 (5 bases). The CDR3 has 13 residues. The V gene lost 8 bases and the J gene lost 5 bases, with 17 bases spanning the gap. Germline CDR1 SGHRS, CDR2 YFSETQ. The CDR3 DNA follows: TGCGCCAGTGCCTGGGCAGGGTCAGACGAGCAGTACTTC. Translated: CASAWAGSDEQYF.

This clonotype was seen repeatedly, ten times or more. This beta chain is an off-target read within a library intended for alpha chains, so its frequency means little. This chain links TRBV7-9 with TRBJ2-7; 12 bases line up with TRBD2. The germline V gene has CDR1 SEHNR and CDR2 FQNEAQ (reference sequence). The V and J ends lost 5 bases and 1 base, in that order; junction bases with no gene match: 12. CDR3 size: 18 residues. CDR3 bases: TGTGCCAGCAGCGATAGTTTGCCGACTAGCGGGAGTTCCTACGAGCAGTACTTC. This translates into CASSDSLPTSGSSYEQYF.

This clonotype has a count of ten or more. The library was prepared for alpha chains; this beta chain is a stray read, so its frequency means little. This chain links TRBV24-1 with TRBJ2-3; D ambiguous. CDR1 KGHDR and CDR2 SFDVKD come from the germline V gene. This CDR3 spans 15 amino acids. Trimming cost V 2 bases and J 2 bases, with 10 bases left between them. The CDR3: CATSDWTLNTDTQYF. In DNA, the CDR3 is TGTGCCACCAGTGATTGGACCCTAAACACAGATACGCAGTATTTT.

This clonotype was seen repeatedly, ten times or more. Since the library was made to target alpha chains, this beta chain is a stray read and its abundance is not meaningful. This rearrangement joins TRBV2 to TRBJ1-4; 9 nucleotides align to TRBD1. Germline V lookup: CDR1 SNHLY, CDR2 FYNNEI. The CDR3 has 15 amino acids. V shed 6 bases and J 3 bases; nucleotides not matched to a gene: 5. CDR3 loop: CASSRDRAPNEKLFF. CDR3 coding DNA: TGTGCCAGCAGCCGGGACAGGGCTCCTAATGAAAAACTGTTTTTT. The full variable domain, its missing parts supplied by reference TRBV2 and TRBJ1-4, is EPEVTQTPSHQVTQMGQEVILRCVPISNHLYFYWYRQILGQKVEFLVSFYNNEISEKSEIFDDQFSVERPDGSNFTLKIRSTKLEDSAMYFCASSRDRAPNEKLFFGSGTQLSVL.